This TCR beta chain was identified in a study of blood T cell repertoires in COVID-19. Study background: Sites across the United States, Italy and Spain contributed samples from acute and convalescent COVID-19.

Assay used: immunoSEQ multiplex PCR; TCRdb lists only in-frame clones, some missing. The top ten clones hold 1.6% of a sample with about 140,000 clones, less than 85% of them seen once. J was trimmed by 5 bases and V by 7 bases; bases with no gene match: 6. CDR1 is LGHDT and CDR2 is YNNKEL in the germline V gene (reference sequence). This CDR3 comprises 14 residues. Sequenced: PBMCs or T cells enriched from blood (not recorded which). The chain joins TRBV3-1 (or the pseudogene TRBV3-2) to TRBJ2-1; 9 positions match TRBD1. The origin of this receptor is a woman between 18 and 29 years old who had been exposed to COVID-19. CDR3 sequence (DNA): TGTGCCAGCAAAGGACAGGGGAGGAACAATGAGCAGTTCTTC. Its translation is CASKGQGRNNEQFF.